This entry lists 12 T cell receptor beta chains sequenced from one sample in a study of monozygotic twins with inflammatory bowel disease. TCRdb re-called the 5' RACE reads, yielding one record per CDR3 amino acid sequence without DNA. The table lists around 400,000 distinct CDR3 sequences. Sample: blood. Receptors were obtained from a human donor with ulcerative colitis or Crohn's disease, or a healthy co-twin of an affected twin (not recorded which).

This rearrangement joins TRBV10-2 to TRBJ2-1; TCRdb reports TRBD2, a call that lacks DNA to check it against. Germline-derived CDR1 and CDR2 are WSHSY and SAAADI. The CDR3 is made up of 14 amino acids. CDR3 protein: CASSDPGLANEQFF.

This sequence joins TRBV10-2 and TRBJ1-1; the TCRdb D gene call, TRBD1, has no DNA to confirm it. The CDR3 is 13 amino acids. CDR1 and CDR2 from the germline V gene are WSHSY and SAAADI. This CDR3 reads CASSDPPGQQAFF.

V usage is TRBV5-1 and J usage is TRBJ2-1; TCRdb's assignment of TRBD2 cannot be checked, as there is no DNA. CDR1 is SGHRS and CDR2 is YFSETQ in the germline V gene. The CDR3 runs to 15 residues. CDR3 loop: CASSIGPEIINEQFF.

V and J are TRBV7-8 and TRBJ2-1; TCRdb outputs TRBD2, but without DNA this stays unchecked. The CDR3 runs to 17 residues. Looked up from germline, CDR1 is SGHVS and CDR2 is FQNEAQ. This CDR3 is CASGTGTSGRYAREQFF.

The chain recombines TRBV5-4 with TRBJ2-1; TCRdb picks TRBD1, but there is no DNA to check that call. This CDR3 region has 15 residues. Germline V CDR1 and CDR2: SGHNT, YYREEE (reference sequence). The CDR3 loop reads CASSLPGRGDNEQFF.

The chain is built from TRBV20-1 and TRBJ1-5; TCRdb's D call, TRBD1, is unchecked because there is no DNA. CDR1 and CDR2 from the germline V gene are DFQATT and SNEGSKA (reference sequence). The CDR3 spans 14 residues. CDR3 in amino acids: CSASTRVNNQPQHF.

The chain combines TRBV29-1 with TRBJ2-1; TCRdb picks TRBD2, but there is no DNA to check that call. Per the germline V gene, CDR1 is SQVTM and CDR2 is ANQGSEA. The CDR3 has 13 residues. CDR3 protein: CSVGGTSFSEQFF.

The gene calls are TRBV5-1 and TRBJ1-6; absent DNA, TCRdb's TRBD1 call cannot be checked. The germline CDR1 and CDR2 sequences are SGHRS and YFSETQ. This CDR3 is built from 17 residues. CDR3 sequence reads: CASSFGLGQSNNSPLHF.

This sequence joins TRBV11-2 and TRBJ2-7; the D call from TCRdb, TRBD1, cannot be confirmed without DNA. This CDR3 contains 15 residues. Per the germline V gene, CDR1 is SGHAT and CDR2 is FQNNGV. CDR3 protein: CASSLEGGPLRGQYF. Together with reference TRBV11-2 and TRBJ2-7, the CDR3 gives the full variable domain: EAGVAQSPRYKIIEKRQSVAFWCNPISGHATLYWYQQILGQGPKLLIQFQNNGVVDDSQLPKDRFSAERLKGVDSTLKIQPAKLEDSAVYLCASSLEGGPLRGQYFGPGTRLTVT.

The chain recombines TRBV20-1 with TRBJ2-1; the D gene TCRdb calls, TRBD1, cannot be checked with no DNA. The germline gives CDR1 DFQATT, CDR2 SNEGSKA (reference sequence). The CDR3 covers 14 residues. The CDR3 protein is CSASGDRGRNEQFF.

The chain combines TRBV6-2 or TRBV6-3 with TRBJ2-1; as DNA is missing, the TRBD1 call by TCRdb cannot be tested. This CDR3 has 12 amino acids. CDR1 is MNHEY and CDR2 is SVGEGT in the germline V gene. CDR3 sequence: CASSQGSGTGFF.

This chain connects TRBV12-3 or TRBV12-4 to TRBJ2-5; with no DNA, the TCRdb D assignment of TRBD1 cannot be verified. This CDR3 contains 12 residues. CDR3 in amino acids: CASSNDRETQYF.